This T cell receptor (beta chain) comes out of a study of technical replicates of blood from a handful of donors. Clones were read by immunoSEQ multiplex PCR, and TCRdb kept only the in-frame ones, dropping some. The sample consists of tens of thousands of clones, over 90% of them appearing once. Deletions cut 2 bases from V and 2 bases from J, with 13 bases between. The germline gives CDR1 MRHNA, CDR2 SNTAGT. The CDR3 length is 16 residues. The sequencing input was T cells isolated from PBMCs. The chain uses TRBV6-4 and TRBJ2-1, with D tentatively TRBD1 (6 bases). This clonotype was obtained from a human donor in good health. CDR3 sequence: CASSDEGVWTYNEQFF. The CDR3 DNA follows: TGTGCCAGCAGTGACGAGGGGGTATGGACCTACAATGAGCAGTTCTTC.